This T cell receptor (beta chain) was obtained from a study of Graves' ophthalmopathy and Graves' hyperthyroidism. There are many counts of this clonotype. With 5 bases removed from V and 0 bases from J, the gap between germline ends came to 8 bases. The CDR3 has 15 amino acids. The germline CDR1 and CDR2 sequences are SEHNR and FQNEAQ (reference sequence). Researchers took RNA transcripts and amplified TCR beta CDR3 regions from them. Investigators did first-round RT-PCR with HTBI primers, then second-round multiplex PCR. From the multiplex PCR reads, TCRdb called clonotypes with MiXCR, one entry per CDR3 protein. The profile covers more than 1,000,000 distinct CDR3 sequences, with about 35% appearing a single time and over 8.5% taken by the ten largest.

Input material: peripheral blood or thyroid tissue (not recorded which). The TCR was taken from an adult man with Graves' hyperthyroidism. The chain recombines TRBV7-9 with TRBJ2-6; D uncertain. For the CDR3, the DNA is TGTGCCAGCAGCCCCAACCACTCTGGGGCCAACGTCCTGACTTTC. Protein sequence: CASSPNHSGANVLTF.